Listed here are 27 T cell receptor beta chains from one sample, sequenced in a study of cytomegalovirus exposure and HLA in healthy donors. 60 Vbeta and 13 Jbeta primers were used in PCR. Assay used: immunoSEQ multiplex PCR; TCRdb lists only in-frame clones, some missing. Among roughly 99,000 clones, about 80% were seen once, and the ten largest hold 7.8%. Sample: PBMCs. The receptors here all came from a man in his thirties or forties in good health and CMV-seronegative.

About this clone itself: At one end, the junction sequence differs from germline, possibly due to a read error. The identical CDR3 is also encoded by other nucleotide sequences in the sample. The chain couples TRBV4-1 to TRBJ2-7, with D perhaps TRBD1 (6 bases). Germline CDR1 and CDR2: MGHRA and YSYEKL. The CDR3 spans 14 residues. CDR3 bases: TGCGCTAGCAGCCAAGAATACAGGGATTACGAGCAGTACTTC. Encoded protein: CASSQEYRDYEQYF.

The chain links TRBV11-2 to TRBJ2-7; weak D call: TRBD1 (6 bases). The CDR3 loop spans 14 amino acids. Trimming stripped 2 bases from V and 2 bases from J, with 10 bases between. The germline CDR1 and CDR2 sequences are SGHAT and FQNNGV. CDR3 residues: CASSLSQGPYEQYF. The CDR3 DNA reads as TGTGCCAGCAGCTTATCACAGGGTCCCTACGAGCAGTACTTC.

This CDR3 is CASSPLAGGRYEQYF. CDR3 in DNA: TGCGCCAGCAGCCCGCTAGCGGGGGGAAGATACGAGCAGTACTTC. This chain links TRBV5-1 with TRBJ2-7; TRBD2 agrees at 11 bases. The J segment lost 4 bases and the V segment lost 4 bases, leaving 7 bases of the junction unmatched. The CDR3 loop spans 15 amino acids. From germline, CDR1 is SGHRS and CDR2 YFSETQ.

The chain links TRBV27 to TRBJ2-7; no reliable D call. The germline V gene has CDR1 MNHEY and CDR2 SMNVEV (reference sequence). The germline V and J ends were trimmed by 3 bases and 2 bases, with 11 bases remaining between them. The CDR3 length is 14 residues. The CDR3 DNA follows: TGTGCCAGCAGTTTTAGCAGTGGAACCTACGAGCAGTACTTC. Translated: CASSFSSGTYEQYF.

The chain couples TRBV29-1 to TRBJ2-7; 10 nucleotides align to TRBD1. V was clipped by 1 base and J by 2 bases; unmatched bases: 2. CDR3 size: 14 residues. From germline, CDR1 is SQVTM and CDR2 ANQGSEA. The DNA of the CDR3 is TGCAGCGTTGAAGGACAGGGGGCTCCCTACGAGCAGTACTTC. This codes for CSVEGQGAPYEQYF.

This chain joins TRBV29-1 and TRBJ2-6, with D perhaps TRBD1 (6 bases). This CDR3 has 18 residues. In germline, CDR1 is SQVTM, CDR2 ANQGSEA. V dropped 0 bases and J dropped 2 bases, with 17 bases sitting between them. The CDR3 is CSVEDRVDRRTGANVLTF. The CDR3 region has the DNA TGCAGCGTTGAAGATCGGGTGGACAGACGCACTGGGGCCAACGTCCTGACTTTC.

Points on this clone: Distinct nucleotide sequences in the sample also encode this CDR3. The rearrangement joins TRBV29-1 to TRBJ1-1, with D hard to call. Trimming shortened V by 7 bases and J by 0 bases, and 9 bases separated the two germline ends. CDR1 SQVTM and CDR2 ANQGSEA come from the germline V gene. CDR3 length: 12 residues. The CDR3 DNA follows: TGCAGCGCTACTGTCATGAACACTGAAGCTTTCTTT. It translates to CSATVMNTEAFF.

The table lists this clone with a count of one. The V gene is TRBV7-3, the J gene TRBJ2-3; 14 nucleotides line up with TRBD2. V lost 5 bases to trimming and J lost 3 bases; unmatched junction nucleotides: 4. Germline-derived CDR1 and CDR2 are SGHTA and FQGTGA. The CDR3 is 16 amino acids. The CDR3 protein is CASSTGLAGATDTQYF. CDR3 DNA: TGTGCCAGCAGCACGGGACTAGCGGGGGCGACAGATACGCAGTATTTT. Together with reference TRBV7-3 and TRBJ2-3, the CDR3 gives the full variable domain: GAGVSQTPSNKVTEKGKYVELRCDPISGHTALYWYRQSLGQGPEFLIYFQGTGAADDSGLPNDRFFAVRPEGSVSTLKIQRTERGDSAVYLCASSTGLAGATDTQYFGPGTRLTVL.

V is TRBV27 and J is TRBJ1-4; TRBD1 matches 7 bases. The CDR3 totals 14 residues. Germline CDR1 MNHEY, CDR2 SMNVEV (reference sequence). The V and J ends lost 2 bases and 7 bases, in that order; junction bases with no gene match: 4. CDR3 DNA sequence: TGTGCCAGCAGTTTAAGGGGGCTCGGTGAAAAACTGTTTTTT. Amino acid sequence: CASSLRGLGEKLFF.

V gene TRBV7-2 combines with J gene TRBJ2-3, with TRBD2 matching 7 bases. From germline, CDR1 is SGHTA and CDR2 FQGNSA. V trimming: 7 bases; J trimming: 0 bases; junction bases outside the gene matches: 13. This CDR3 has 17 amino acids. Written as DNA, the CDR3 is TGTGCCAGCACCCGAGGGCGGGGGTACACTAGCACAGATACGCAGTATTTT. The encoded protein is CASTRGRGYTSTDTQYF.

V gene TRBV11-2 combines with J gene TRBJ2-1; D ambiguous. The CDR3 covers 12 residues. V was clipped by 2 bases and J by 7 bases, with 6 bases between them. Per germline, CDR1 SGHAT and CDR2 FQNNGV. CDR3 coding DNA: TGTGCCAGCAGCTTAAGTCGGAATGAGCAGTTCTTC. This encodes CASSLSRNEQFF. Full variable domain (remainder filled in from reference TRBV11-2 and TRBJ2-1): EAGVAQSPRYKIIEKRQSVAFWCNPISGHATLYWYQQILGQGPKLLIQFQNNGVVDDSQLPKDRFSAERLKGVDSTLKIQPAKLEDSAVYLCASSLSRNEQFFGPGTRLTVL.

Of note for this clone: The germline gene is not matched at one end of the junction; a read error may be the cause. Other DNA sequences in the sample encode the same CDR3. This chain links TRBV25-1 with TRBJ2-2; 8 bases are a match to TRBD2. Looked up from germline, CDR1 is MGHDK and CDR2 is SYGVNS. This CDR3 comprises 18 residues. This CDR3 reads CASSEYAGGISNTGELFF. CDR3 DNA: TGTGCCAGCAGCGAATATGCGGGAGGAATTTCGAACACCGGGGAGCTGTTTTTT. The entire variable domain, with the rest obtained from reference TRBV25-1 and TRBJ2-2, is as follows: EADIYQTPRYLVIGTGKKITLECSQTMGHDKMYWYQQDPGMELHLIHYSYGVNSTEKGDLSSESTVSRIRTEHFPLTLESARPSHTSQYLCASSEYAGGISNTGELFFGEGSRLTVL.

V gene TRBV5-5 combines with J gene TRBJ2-4; tentatively, D is TRBD2 (7 bases). CDR3 size: 13 residues. Germline CDR1 is SGHKS and CDR2 is YYEKEE (reference sequence). Trimming removed 4 bases at V and 9 bases at J, with 14 bases between. Here the CDR3 reads CASSAGEGGIQYF. CDR3 DNA sequence: TGTGCCAGCAGCGCAGGGGAGGGGGGCATTCAGTACTTC.

The chain carries TRBV7-2 and TRBJ1-2; D might be TRBD1 (5 bases). This CDR3 spans 12 amino acids. Trimming left V 6 bases short and J 8 bases short, with 13 bases between. CDR1 is SGHTA and CDR2 is FQGNSA in the germline V gene. CDR3: CASRLWGVGYTF. The CDR3, as DNA: TGTGCCAGCAGGCTGTGGGGGGTAGGCTACACCTTC.

J is TRBJ2-2 and V is TRBV5-4; D unclear. Germline loops: CDR1 SGHNT, CDR2 YYREEE (reference sequence). Trimming shortened V by 2 bases and J by 2 bases, and 10 bases separated the two germline ends. This CDR3 has 15 residues. CDR3 residues: CASSFGRLNTGELFF. As DNA, the CDR3 is TGTGCCAGCAGCTTCGGCAGGCTAAACACCGGGGAGCTGTTTTTT.

The J gene is TRBJ2-1, the V gene TRBV7-3, with 14 bases identical to TRBD2. CDR1 SGHTA and CDR2 FQGTGA come from the germline V gene. The CDR3 has 17 residues. The V gene end was trimmed by 5 bases and the J gene end by 9 bases; junction bases not matched to a gene: 12. CDR3 in DNA: TGTGCCAGCAGCCGAATACCGGGACTAGCGGGAGATGGTGAGCAGTTCTTC. Its translation is CASSRIPGLAGDGEQFF.

This chain connects TRBV18 to TRBJ1-2; unclear D gene. CDR1 and CDR2 from the germline V gene are KGHSH and LQKENI. The ends were cut back, 3 bases at V and 2 bases at J, with 10 bases in the middle. There are 14 residues in the CDR3. CDR3 protein: CASSPAGGNYGYTF. The CDR3 DNA sequence: TGTGCCAGCTCACCTGCAGGTGGGAACTATGGCTACACCTTC.

The chain recombines TRBV2 with TRBJ1-2, with D possibly being TRBD1 (6 bases). V lost 8 bases to trimming and J lost 0 bases, with 10 bases between them. The length of the CDR3 is 13 residues. Germline-derived CDR1 and CDR2 are SNHLY and FYNNEI. CDR3 in DNA: TGTGCCAGCCGGGACACACCTAACTATGGCTACACCTTC. It specifies CASRDTPNYGYTF.

This clone came up a few times. The chain joins TRBV7-9 to TRBJ1-1; 7 nucleotides match TRBD1. Germline CDR1 and CDR2: SEHNR and FQNEAQ (reference sequence). V gave up 6 bases and J gave up 4 bases; unmatched junction bases: 2. The CDR3 consists of 12 residues. CDR3 loop: CASRTGITEAFF. In DNA form, the CDR3 reads TGTGCCAGCAGGACAGGGATCACTGAAGCTTTCTTT.

The chain employs TRBV28 and TRBJ1-2; D is unresolved. Trimming took 2 bases from V and 7 from J, leaving 20 bases between them. This CDR3 has 16 residues. Germline V gene data show CDR1 as MDHEN and CDR2 as SYDVKM. The CDR3 nucleotides read TGTGCCAGCAGTTTAACCGGGTTTACCCTATTAACTGGCTACACCTTC. Encoded protein: CASSLTGFTLLTGYTF.

In nucleotides, the CDR3 is TGTGCCAGCAGTGAATCACTGCCCGGTAATTCACCCCTCCACTTT. As protein: CASSESLPGNSPLHF. The chain employs TRBV25-1 and TRBJ1-6; D is ambiguous. The V gene lost 1 base and the J gene lost 6 bases, with 10 bases spanning the gap. This CDR3 comprises 15 residues. From germline, CDR1 is MGHDK and CDR2 SYGVNS.

This rearrangement joins TRBV4-2 to TRBJ2-3, with 10 positions matching TRBD2. The V gene's germline CDR1 is LGHNA and CDR2 YNFKEQ. This CDR3 contains 17 residues. V was clipped by 4 bases and J by 5 bases; unmatched bases: 12. The CDR3: CASSPGESGGAGDTQYF. In nucleotides, the CDR3 is TGTGCCAGCAGCCCCGGGGAGAGCGGGGGGGCGGGAGATACGCAGTATTTT.

The V gene is TRBV28, the J gene TRBJ1-5; no firm D call. The CDR3 is 13 amino acids. In germline, CDR1 is MDHEN, CDR2 SYDVKM. V dropped 10 bases and J dropped 0 bases, with 10 bases sitting between them. The CDR3 DNA follows: TGTGCCACCAACGGAGATAGCAATCAGCCCCAGCATTTT. Encoded protein: CATNGDSNQPQHF.

In this sample, this clone turned up a few times. The V gene is TRBV2, the J gene TRBJ2-7; weak D call: TRBD2 (6 bases). This CDR3 contains 13 residues. Per germline, CDR1 SNHLY and CDR2 FYNNEI. Trimming removed 7 bases from V and 2 bases from J, with 12 bases in between. CDR3 in DNA: TGTGCCAGCAACGTAGGAGGGACCTACGAGCAGTACTTC. It translates to CASNVGGTYEQYF.

The chain has TRBV19 and TRBJ1-6; a weak D match, TRBD1 (6 bases). The germline gives CDR1 LNHDA, CDR2 SQIVND (reference sequence). Trimming cost V 4 bases and J 8 bases, with 15 bases left between them. The CDR3 covers 15 residues. Written as DNA, the CDR3 is TGTGCCAGTAGTACCAGGGGCCCCACCGATTCACCCCTCCACTTT. Residues: CASSTRGPTDSPLHF.

V and J are TRBV4-1 and TRBJ2-4; TRBD2 aligns across 16 bases. The CDR3 runs 21 residues. The germline V gene encodes CDR1 MGHRA and CDR2 YSYEKL. V trimming: 0 bases; J trimming: 1 base; junction bases outside the gene matches: 9. The CDR3 protein is CASSQEPLGLAGGLAKNIQYF. CDR3 bases: TGCGCCAGCAGCCAAGAGCCCCTGGGACTAGCGGGGGGGCTTGCCAAAAACATTCAGTACTTC.

The V gene is TRBV7-6, the J gene TRBJ2-1; 7 bases align to TRBD1. The J segment lost 5 bases and the V segment lost 5 bases, leaving 15 bases of the junction unmatched. Germline CDR1 and CDR2: SGHVS and FNYEAQ. This CDR3 spans 17 amino acids. The DNA of the CDR3 is TGTGCCAGCAGCCCACCCGCGTCGACAGGGAGACACAATGAGCAGTTCTTC. Translated, it gives CASSPPASTGRHNEQFF.